The T cell receptor (beta chain) described here comes from a study of T-cell memory formation after mild COVID-19. Study-level findings and limits: That cross-reactive memory joined was suggested by some responding clones appearing in pre-infection memory. Contracting CD4+ clones lay largely in CM and EM, with CD8+ ones residing in EMRA.

TCR alpha and TCR beta cDNA libraries carrying sample barcodes and UMIs were produced by 5'RACE using constant-segment primers. Via MiXCR, TCRdb re-called the 5' RACE reads, giving one row per CDR3 protein. The table includes about 350,000 distinct CDR3 sequences, around 15% detected once. The CDR3 has 16 residues. Trimming took 3 bases from V and 7 from J; bases not matched to a gene: 9. The germline V gene has CDR1 SGHTA and CDR2 FQGNSA. In regard to this clonotype: Antigen unknown.

The genes are TRBV7-2 and TRBJ1-5; 10 bases map to TRBD1. This TCR came from a man between 18 and 35 years old who had mild COVID-19 (a few samples of this study predate the infection). Cell type and time point are not known. Sequencing was carried out using PBMCs or a T cell subset sorted from them (not recorded which). The CDR3 spells CASSFMTGGSAQPQHF. In nucleotides, the CDR3 is TGTGCCAGCAGCTTCATGACAGGGGGCAGCGCGCAGCCCCAGCATTTT.